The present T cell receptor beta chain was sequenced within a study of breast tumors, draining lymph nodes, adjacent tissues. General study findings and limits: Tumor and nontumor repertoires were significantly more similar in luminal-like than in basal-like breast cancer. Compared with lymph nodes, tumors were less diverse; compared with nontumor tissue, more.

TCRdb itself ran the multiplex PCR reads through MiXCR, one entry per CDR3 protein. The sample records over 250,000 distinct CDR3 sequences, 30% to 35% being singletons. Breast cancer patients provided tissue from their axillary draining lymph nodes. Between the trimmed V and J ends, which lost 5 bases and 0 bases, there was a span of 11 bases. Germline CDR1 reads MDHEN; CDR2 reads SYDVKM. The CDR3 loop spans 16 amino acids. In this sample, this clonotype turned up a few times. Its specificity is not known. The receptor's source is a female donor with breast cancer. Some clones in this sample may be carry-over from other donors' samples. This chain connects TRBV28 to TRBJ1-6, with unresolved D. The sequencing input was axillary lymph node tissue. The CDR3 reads CASSPPVGSYNSPLHF. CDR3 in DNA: TGTGCCAGCAGTCCGCCGGTTGGCTCCTATAATTCACCCCTCCACTTT. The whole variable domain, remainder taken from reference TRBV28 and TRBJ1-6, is DVKVTQSSRYLVKRTGEKVFLECVQDMDHENMFWYRQDPGLGLRLIYFSYDVKMKEKGDIPEGYSVSREKKERFSLILESASTNQTSMYLCASSPPVGSYNSPLHFGNGTRLTVT.